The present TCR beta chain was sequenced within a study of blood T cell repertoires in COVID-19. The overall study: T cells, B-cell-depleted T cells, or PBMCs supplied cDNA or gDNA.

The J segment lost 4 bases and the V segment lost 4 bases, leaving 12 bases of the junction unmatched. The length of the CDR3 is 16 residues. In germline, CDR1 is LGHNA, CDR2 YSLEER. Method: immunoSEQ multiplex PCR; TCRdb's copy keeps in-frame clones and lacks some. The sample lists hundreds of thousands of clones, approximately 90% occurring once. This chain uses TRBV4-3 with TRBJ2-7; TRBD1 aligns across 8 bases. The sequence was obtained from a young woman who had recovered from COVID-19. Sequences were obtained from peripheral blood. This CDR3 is CASSPKTGTGSYEQYF. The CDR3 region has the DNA TGCGCCAGCAGCCCTAAGACCGGGACAGGATCTTACGAGCAGTACTTC.